This T cell receptor (beta chain) was documented in a study of cytomegalovirus exposure and HLA in healthy donors. Study-wide results and caveats: A list of 164 TCR beta chains associated with cytomegalovirus was given.

The V and J ends lost 3 bases and 2 bases, in that order; junction bases with no gene match: 4. The CDR3 has 14 residues. The V gene's germline CDR1 is LNHDA and CDR2 SQIVND (reference sequence). PCR amplification relied on 60 Vbeta primers (plus 13 Jbeta primers). TCRdb's copy holds only in-frame clones and misses some; the assay was immunoSEQ multiplex PCR. The sample records approximately 190,000 clones, roughly four fifths being singletons. Regarding donors, all were healthy bone marrow donors. Despite likely unrecorded immune exposures, the donors were nominally healthy at the time of sampling. Points on this clone: Its antigen remains unidentified.

The J gene is TRBJ2-7, the V gene TRBV19, with TRBD2 matching over 7 bases. This sequence was found in a woman between 45 and 60 years old in good health and CMV-seropositive. The specimen was PBMCs. The CDR3 DNA reads as TGTGCCAGTAGTATTACACTAGCGCCCTACGAGCAGTACTTC. It codes for CASSITLAPYEQYF.